Described below is a single T cell receptor beta chain sequence and its context. This sample was taken from a study of shared clonotypes between healthy human individuals. This CDR3 region has 11 residues. Germline V CDR1 and CDR2: MNHNS, SASEGT. TCRdb keeps only in-frame clones here, not all; method: immunoSEQ multiplex PCR. The table lists under 600,000 clones, about 96% of them singletons. V gene TRBV6-1 combines with J gene TRBJ2-5; 7 nucleotides line up with TRBD2. Judging by the DNA end, TRBJ2-7 fits better; the J call may be wrong. The TCR sequence derives from a woman under 40 in good health. The specimen was naive CD4+ T cells sorted from blood. Specified subset: CD45RA+ positively selected. The CDR3 bases are TGTGCAGCGGGGCATTCCTACGAGCAGTACTTC. Translating gives CAAGHSYEQYF.